Presented here are 26 T cell receptor beta chains from one specimen sequenced in a study of blood T cell repertoires in COVID-19. The repertoire was sequenced with immunoSEQ multiplex PCR; TCRdb's copy has only in-frame clones and lacks some. The sample includes a few hundred thousand clones, approximately 86% of them seen just once. The sequenced sample was PBMCs or T cells enriched from blood (not recorded which). Source of these receptors: a woman aged 25 to 39 who had recovered from COVID-19.

J is TRBJ2-3 and V is TRBV9, with D tentatively TRBD2 (6 bases). Germline-derived CDR1 and CDR2 are SGDLS and YYNGEE. The CDR3 extends over 17 amino acids. Trimming removed 0 bases from V and 2 bases from J, with 16 bases in between. The CDR3 here is CASSVEGGSTPTDTQYF. As DNA, the CDR3 is TGTGCCAGCAGCGTAGAAGGAGGGTCGACCCCCACAGATACGCAGTATTTT.

This clone was seen just once. This rearrangement joins TRBV10-3 to TRBJ2-1, with 8 bases aligning to TRBD1. Unmatched junction bases numbered 11, after V lost 3 bases and J lost 4 bases. The CDR3 is 17 amino acids. CDR1 is ENHRY, CDR2 SYGVKD, per germline. This CDR3 is CAISDEFIRTGYNEQFF. The CDR3 DNA sequence: TGTGCCATCAGTGACGAGTTCATAAGGACAGGGTACAATGAGCAGTTCTTC.

The chain combines TRBV5-4 with TRBJ2-5; the D gene is possibly TRBD1 (5 bases). This CDR3 region has 14 residues. Trimming left V 5 bases short and J 2 bases short, with 13 bases between. In germline, CDR1 is SGHNT, CDR2 YYREEE (reference sequence). The CDR3 DNA follows: TGTGCCAGCAGTTATCGACAGCCACAAGAGACCCAGTACTTC. It translates to CASSYRQPQETQYF.

This chain's CDR3 is CASSFPGDGTEAFF. The DNA for the CDR3 is TGTGCCAGCAGTTTTCCAGGGGACGGCACTGAAGCTTTCTTT. V gene TRBV28 combines with J gene TRBJ1-1; D might be TRBD1 (6 bases). Trimming stripped 3 bases from V and 4 bases from J, with 12 bases between. Germline V gives CDR1 MDHEN, CDR2 SYDVKM. This CDR3 spans 14 amino acids.

This sequence joins TRBV27 and TRBJ2-2; the match to TRBD2 covers 11 bases. After removal of 6 bases from V and 5 bases from J, the junction contained 5 bases not matched to a gene. This CDR3 is 15 amino acids long. Per the germline V gene, CDR1 is MNHEY and CDR2 is SMNVEV (reference sequence). For the CDR3, the DNA is TGTGCCAGCAGGACTAGCGGGGAGGGAACCGGGGAGCTGTTTTTT. This codes for CASRTSGEGTGELFF.

The J gene is TRBJ2-3, the V gene TRBV28, with 8 bases identical to TRBD2. CDR1 and CDR2 from the germline V gene are MDHEN and SYDVKM. Unmatched junction bases numbered 15, after V lost 3 bases and J lost 7 bases. The CDR3 runs 17 residues. The CDR3 loop reads CASSFPRFREGRYTQYF. The CDR3 DNA reads as TGTGCCAGCAGTTTCCCCCGGTTTCGGGAGGGCCGATATACGCAGTATTTT.

V is TRBV27 and J is TRBJ1-4, with D possibly matching TRBD1 (5 bases). V lost 5 bases to trimming and J lost 3 bases, with 16 bases between them. CDR1 is MNHEY and CDR2 is SMNVEV in the germline V gene (reference sequence). CDR3 length: 16 amino acids. The CDR3 loop reads CASSVMIGAANEKLFF. CDR3 bases: TGTGCCAGCAGTGTGATGATTGGGGCGGCTAATGAAAAACTGTTTTTT.

This chain joins TRBV9 and TRBJ1-6; tentative D call: TRBD1 (6 bases). The CDR3 covers 17 residues. Germline CDR1 reads SGDLS; CDR2 reads YYNGEE. V dropped 4 bases and J dropped 9 bases, with 23 bases sitting between them. The CDR3 here is CASSPPETGGWASPLHF. Here the CDR3 DNA reads TGTGCCAGCAGCCCCCCGGAGACAGGTGGATGGGCTTCACCCCTCCACTTT.

For the CDR3, the DNA is TGTGCCAGCTCCCCCAGGGACGGGGGTCAGCCCCAGCATTTT. Protein sequence: CASSPRDGGQPQHF. The chain combines TRBV18 with TRBJ1-5; TRBD1 might be the D (5 bases). The CDR3 is 14 residues long. CDR1 and CDR2 from the germline V gene are KGHSH and LQKENI. V was shortened by 6 bases and J by 6 bases, with 15 bases between the two germline ends.

The V gene is TRBV21-1, the J gene TRBJ1-4; no check of the table's D call, TRBD1, against the DNA was made. TRBV21-1 corresponds to a pseudogene. The CDR3 is made up of 10 amino acids. CDR3 residues: CASGTGKLFF. The CDR3 region has the DNA TGTGCCAGCGGGACAGGAAAACTGTTTTTT.

The chain couples TRBV6-4 to TRBJ1-2, with D possibly TRBD1 on 6 matching bases. The CDR3 totals 14 residues. Germline V gene sequence: CDR1 MRHNA, CDR2 SNTAGT. V shed 7 bases and J shed 3 bases, with 15 bases lying between them. The CDR3 reads CASTPTAGDYGYTF. The CDR3 DNA is TGTGCCAGCACGCCGACGGCAGGGGACTATGGCTACACCTTC.

This clone has only a few counts. The gene calls are TRBV18 and TRBJ2-7; tentative D call: TRBD1 (5 bases). The CDR3 loop spans 13 amino acids. The germline gives CDR1 KGHSH, CDR2 LQKENI. Trimming shortened V by 3 bases and J by 5 bases, and 11 bases separated the two germline ends. CDR3 nucleotides: TGTGCCAGCTCACCCACAGGACCGGACGAGCAGTACTTC. This codes for CASSPTGPDEQYF.

This clone occurred a few times. V is TRBV5-4 and J is TRBJ2-2, with 7 bases fitting TRBD1. Germline values: CDR1 SGHNT, CDR2 YYREEE (reference sequence). This CDR3 spans 13 amino acids. Unmatched junction bases numbered 2, after V lost 3 bases and J lost 6 bases. The CDR3 region is CASSSQGAGELFF. The CDR3 DNA follows: TGTGCCAGCAGCTCTCAGGGGGCCGGGGAGCTGTTTTTT.

The V call is TRBV6-5, the J call TRBJ2-2; 7 nucleotides align to TRBD2. CDR1 is MNHEY, CDR2 SVGAGI, per germline. The CDR3 loop spans 14 amino acids. J gave up 5 bases and V 5 bases, and 5 bases lay outside the gene matches. CDR3 in DNA: TGTGCCAGCAGTCGGGGGGTTGATACCGGGGAGCTGTTTTTT. Its protein is CASSRGVDTGELFF.

The rearrangement links TRBV4-1 to TRBJ1-2; TRBD1 matches 7 bases. The junction had 14 bases not matched to a gene; V was cut back by 3 bases and J by 7 bases. The CDR3 loop spans 16 amino acids. Germline assignment: CDR1 MGHRA and CDR2 YSYEKL. The CDR3: CASSHPVSGQARGYTF. DNA for the CDR3: TGCGCCAGCAGCCATCCCGTCTCCGGACAGGCCCGTGGCTACACCTTC.

The V gene is TRBV4-3, the J gene TRBJ2-7, with 11 nucleotides matching TRBD1. With V trimmed by 0 bases and J by 3 bases, 4 bases remained unmatched. There are 16 residues in the CDR3. From germline, CDR1 is LGHNA and CDR2 YSLEER. CDR3 residues: CASSQEAGTGGYEQYF. The CDR3 DNA sequence: TGCGCCAGCAGCCAAGAAGCGGGGACAGGGGGCTACGAGCAGTACTTC.

The genes are TRBV9 and TRBJ2-2; 8 bases align to TRBD2. This CDR3 is 15 amino acids long. CDR1 and CDR2 (germline): SGDLS, YYNGEE. The ends lost 4 bases at V and 6 bases at J; junction bases unmatched: 8. DNA of the CDR3: TGTGCCAGCAGCCCCGGGACTAGGGGTCCCGGGGAGCTGTTTTTT. Its protein product is CASSPGTRGPGELFF.

The chain is built from TRBV6-2 or TRBV6-3 and TRBJ2-3, with 8 bases lining up with TRBD2. Germline CDR1 reads MNHEY; CDR2 reads SVGEGT. The CDR3 is made up of 14 amino acids. V lost 0 bases, J lost 7 bases, and 3 bases stayed unmatched. The CDR3 here is CASSYSWTSNTQYF. The CDR3, as DNA: TGTGCCAGCAGTTACTCCTGGACTAGCAATACGCAGTATTTT.

The V and J genes are TRBV7-3 and TRBJ2-6, with 7 positions matching TRBD2. The CDR3 totals 16 residues. The V segment lost 5 bases and the J segment 4 bases; nucleotides outside the gene matches: 8. The germline CDR1 and CDR2 sequences are SGHTA and FQGTGA. CDR3 in DNA: TGTGCCAGCAGCCCCCGGGGAGGGGCCGGGGCCAACGTCCTGACTTTC. Translation gives CASSPRGGAGANVLTF.

The V gene is TRBV7-2, the J gene TRBJ1-5, with TRBD1 matching over 7 bases. The CDR3 has 15 residues. CDR1 SGHTA and CDR2 FQGNSA come from the germline V gene. The V gene end was trimmed by 6 bases and the J gene end by 0 bases; junction bases not matched to a gene: 5. Here the CDR3 reads CASRQGLHSNQPQHF. DNA of the CDR3: TGTGCCAGCAGACAGGGGCTACATAGCAATCAGCCCCAGCATTTT.

The rearrangement links TRBV25-1 to TRBJ2-7, with unresolved D. The V gene lost 3 bases and the J gene lost 3 bases, with 6 bases spanning the gap. CDR1 and CDR2 from the germline V gene are MGHDK and SYGVNS. The CDR3 has 12 amino acids. The CDR3 DNA reads as TGTGCCAGCAGTGACCGGGTCTACGAGCAGTACTTC. Translating it yields CASSDRVYEQYF.

A few counts support this clone. The chain carries TRBV15 and TRBJ2-2; tentatively, D is TRBD2 (6 bases). Trimming removed 0 bases at V and 4 bases at J, with 9 bases between. CDR3 length: 15 amino acids. Germline lookup yields CDR1 LNHNV and CDR2 YYDKDF (reference sequence). The CDR3: CATSRDLEGTGELFF. CDR3 DNA: TGTGCCACCAGCAGAGATTTGGAGGGCACCGGGGAGCTGTTTTTT.

Here the CDR3 DNA reads TGTGCCAGCAGCTCCCAAAACTTTGCGGGCTACACCTTC. As protein: CASSSQNFAGYTF. The chain joins TRBV7-9 to TRBJ1-2; D gene ambiguous. Germline CDR1 is SEHNR and CDR2 is FQNEAQ (reference sequence). This CDR3 spans 13 amino acids. Trimming left V 4 bases short and J 8 bases short, with 14 bases between.

V is TRBV6-7 and J is TRBJ1-1, with D possibly TRBD1 on 5 matching bases. TRBV6-7 is designated an ORF whose function remains uncertain. V was trimmed by 2 bases and J by 3 bases, leaving 31 bases between them. The CDR3 loop spans 21 amino acids. The CDR3 DNA reads as TGTGCCAGCAGTTACGGGGCAGGGTACTTTACGGTGTTCCCCCTCCACACTGAAGCTTTCTTT. Protein sequence: CASSYGAGYFTVFPLHTEAFF.

The CDR3 DNA follows: TGCAGCGTTCCCTCCTTCGGGGGGGCAACAGATACGCAGTATTTT. Translated, it gives CSVPSFGGATDTQYF. The chain uses TRBV29-1 and TRBJ2-3; 8 nucleotides line up with TRBD2. Germline trimming cut 5 bases from V and 3 bases from J; bases unmatched to any gene: 10. The CDR3 sequence is 15 residues long. Germline CDR1 and CDR2: SQVTM and ANQGSEA.

This clone is a singleton in its sample. This chain joins TRBV3-1 (or the pseudogene TRBV3-2) and TRBJ2-1; the D is unclear. The CDR3 covers 14 residues. The germline V gene has CDR1 LGHDT and CDR2 YNNKEL (reference sequence). Trimming left V 3 bases short and J 4 bases short, with 10 bases between. This CDR3 reads CASSQLVTYNEQFF. CDR3 in DNA: TGTGCCAGCAGCCAGTTAGTTACTTACAATGAGCAGTTCTTC.